This T cell receptor (beta chain) was recovered during a study of blood T cell repertoires in COVID-19. Background on the study: T cells, B-cell-depleted T cells, or PBMCs supplied cDNA or gDNA.

CDR3 length equals 13 residues. The germline gives CDR1 SEHNR, CDR2 FQNEAQ (reference sequence). The V gene lost 5 bases and the J gene lost 8 bases, with 15 bases spanning the gap. Repertoires were generated with immunoSEQ multiplex PCR, while TCRdb's copy carries only in-frame clones and drops some. This sample has under 200,000 clones, with 90% found just once. The rearrangement links TRBV7-9 to TRBJ1-1; the D gene is possibly TRBD1 (6 bases). This TCR was recovered from a man over 45 with acute or convalescent COVID-19. Sequencing used peripheral blood. CDR3 sequence reads: CASSAVTGYEAFF. The DNA for the CDR3 is TGTGCCAGCAGCGCCGTTACAGGGTACGAAGCTTTCTTT.